This T cell receptor (beta chain) was profiled in a study of blood T cell repertoires in COVID-19. On the study more broadly: Acute and convalescent COVID-19 specimens originated in the United States, Italy and Spain.

CDR3 size: 15 residues. Trimming took 7 bases from V and 4 from J; bases not matched to a gene: 11. Germline V gene data show CDR1 as SEHNR and CDR2 as FQNEAQ (reference sequence). In the original processing: Reference gene primer amplification gave nucleated cell count estimates. Produced via immunoSEQ multiplex PCR; TCRdb's table is partial and in-frame only. V, J and clone size are taken as reported in that table, and D and trimming were inferred from the DNA itself. The data show about 140,000 clones, over 75% seen once. This receptor was taken from a woman between 50 and 59 years old who had recovered from COVID-19. V usage is TRBV7-9 and J usage is TRBJ1-2; TRBD1 aligns across 8 bases. The sample taken for sequencing was PBMCs or T cells enriched from blood (not recorded which). The CDR3 reads CASTQRQGLFYGYTF. As DNA, the CDR3 is TGTGCCAGCACCCAACGACAGGGGCTATTCTATGGCTACACCTTC.